This T cell receptor (beta chain) is from a study of blood T cell repertoires in COVID-19. In the study overall: Acute and convalescent COVID-19 specimens originated in the United States, Italy and Spain. In each case, the material was cDNA or gDNA derived from T cells, B-cell-depleted T cells, or PBMCs.

Germline V lookup: CDR1 SEHNR, CDR2 FQNEAQ (reference sequence). The trim removed 8 bases at V and 3 bases at J, leaving 12 bases unmatched. The CDR3 has 15 residues. The authors' processing: By means of reference gene primer amplification, nucleated cell counts were estimated. Profiled with immunoSEQ multiplex PCR; TCRdb holds only in-frame clones, not every one. Clone size and V and J calls were adopted from that table, with D and trimming inferred from the DNA. The table has tens of thousands of clones, roughly nine tenths seen once. The chain employs TRBV7-9 and TRBJ2-7, with 8 bases matching TRBD2. This clonotype originated in a woman between 50 and 59 years old with active or convalescent COVID-19. Material for sequencing was peripheral blood. DNA for the CDR3: TGTGCCAGCCAGCCCGCACTAGCGGCCCTCTACGAGCAGTACTTC. Encoded protein: CASQPALAALYEQYF.